Presented here are 2 T cell receptor beta chains from one specimen sequenced in a study of blood T cell repertoires in COVID-19. Produced via immunoSEQ multiplex PCR; TCRdb's table is partial and in-frame only. This table has 100,000 to 150,000 clones, 65% to 90% appearing once. The material sequenced was peripheral blood. These receptors all stem from a man older than 75 with active or convalescent COVID-19.

The chain recombines TRBV6-5 with TRBJ1-2, with 10 bases fitting TRBD1. The germline CDR1 and CDR2 sequences are MNHEY and SVGAGI. The CDR3 length is 15 residues. The ends lost 9 bases at V and 4 bases at J; junction bases unmatched: 11. The CDR3 loop is CASALDRGLGYGYTF. In DNA, the CDR3 is TGTGCCAGTGCCTTAGACAGGGGGCTTGGCTATGGCTACACCTTC.

V usage is TRBV7-8 and J usage is TRBJ1-5; tentative D call: TRBD1 (5 bases). Germline CDR1 is SGHVS and CDR2 is FQNEAQ. The germline V and J ends were trimmed by 1 base and 3 bases, with 13 bases remaining between them. This CDR3 spans 16 amino acids. The CDR3 region is CASSLDFGGYNQPQHF. The CDR3 nucleotides read TGTGCCAGCAGCTTAGATTTCGGGGGGTACAATCAGCCCCAGCATTTT.